What follows are 26 T cell receptor beta chains derived from one specimen sequenced in a study of graft-versus-host responses after intestinal transplantation. Tissue from the graft was processed to free its intraepithelial and lamina propria lymphocytes. Measured with immunoSEQ multiplex PCR; TCRdb has only the in-frame clones, and not every one. The table includes 7,500 to 9,500 clones, nearly 85% detected once. This specimen was ileum tissue, taken about 130 days after transplant. The receptors here all came from a human patient who received an intestinal transplant, so some T cells may come from the graft donor.

V and J are TRBV5-5 and TRBJ2-2; D gene ambiguous. Germline loops: CDR1 SGHKS, CDR2 YYEKEE (reference sequence). This CDR3 has 15 amino acids. Trimming took off 2 bases at V and 0 bases at J, with 8 bases between the two ends. The CDR3 nucleotides are TGTGCCAGCAGCTTTGGGTCTTCGAACACCGGGGAGCTGTTTTTT. Protein product: CASSFGSSNTGELFF.

The rearrangement joins TRBV12-5 to TRBJ2-2, with D hard to call. There are 12 residues in the CDR3. V was clipped by 6 bases and J by 6 bases, with 8 bases between them. Germline V lookup: CDR1 LGHNT, CDR2 FRNRAP. The CDR3 nucleotides are TGTGCTAGTGGAAGTTCTCCCGGGGAGCTGTTTTTT. Protein sequence: CASGSSPGELFF.

The chain employs TRBV7-8 and TRBJ2-7; 9 bases agree with TRBD2. The CDR3 contains 15 residues. V lost 1 base, J lost 5 bases, and 6 bases stayed unmatched. Germline V CDR1 and CDR2: SGHVS, FQNEAQ. This CDR3 is CASSLDISGRNEQYF. The DNA of the CDR3 is TGTGCCAGCAGCTTAGATATTAGCGGGAGAAACGAGCAGTACTTC.

The DNA of the CDR3 is TGTGCCAGCAGCGGTGACAGAAATAGCAATCAGCCCCAGCATTTT. It specifies CASSGDRNSNQPQHF. This sequence joins TRBV7-2 and TRBJ1-5; a possible D gene is TRBD1 (5 bases). CDR3 length: 15 amino acids. V gave up 5 bases and J gave up 0 bases, with 11 bases separating them. Germline V CDR1 and CDR2: SGHTA, FQGNSA.

This clone showed up just once. The chain carries TRBV6-5 and TRBJ1-2; 9 nucleotides align to TRBD1. Per germline, CDR1 MNHEY and CDR2 SVGAGI. There are 15 residues in the CDR3. V gave up 2 bases and J gave up 5 bases; unmatched junction bases: 6. CDR3: CASSYHRTGEYGYTF. CDR3 bases: TGTGCCAGCAGTTACCATAGGACAGGGGAGTATGGCTACACCTTC.

The chain recombines TRBV7-3 with TRBJ2-3; perhaps TRBD2 as D (6 bases). CDR1 SGHTA and CDR2 FQGTGA come from the germline V gene. The V end lost 0 bases, the J end lost 5 bases, and 6 bases lay between the germline ends. The CDR3 contains 13 residues. CDR3 in amino acids: CASSLTGLDTQYF. CDR3 bases: TGTGCCAGCAGCTTAACGGGACTAGATACGCAGTATTTT.

The genes are TRBV5-4 and TRBJ2-1; 13 bases map to TRBD2. CDR3 size: 15 residues. After removal of 3 bases from V and 10 bases from J, the junction contained 7 bases not matched to a gene. Germline CDR1 SGHNT, CDR2 YYREEE (reference sequence). The CDR3 DNA reads as TGTGCCAGCAGCTCACCGGGACTAGCGGGAATGGAGCAGTTCTTC. As protein: CASSSPGLAGMEQFF. Based on the CDR3 plus reference TRBV5-4 and TRBJ2-1, the full variable domain is ETGVTQSPTHLIKTRGQQVTLRCSSQSGHNTVSWYQQALGQGPQFIFQYYREEENGRGNFPPRFSGLQFPNYSSELNVNALELDDSALYLCASSSPGLAGMEQFFGPGTRLTVL.

CDR3 nucleotide sequence: TGTGCCAGCAGCTTAGCTAGGGCAGTCGGCCACACCTTC. Translating gives CASSLARAVGHTF. The genes are TRBV11-2 and TRBJ1-2, with D unresolved. Per germline, CDR1 SGHAT and CDR2 FQNNGV. Trimming took off 1 base at V and 12 bases at J, with 15 bases between the two ends. The CDR3 has 13 residues.

This chain connects TRBV5-1 to TRBJ2-2; 12 bases align to TRBD1. Germline CDR1 SGHRS, CDR2 YFSETQ. This CDR3 spans 17 amino acids. V lost 5 bases to trimming and J lost 0 bases; unmatched junction nucleotides: 5. The CDR3 sequence is CASSTGTGGANTGELFF. CDR3 in DNA: TGCGCCAGCAGTACCGGGACAGGGGGCGCGAACACCGGGGAGCTGTTTTTT.

This chain links TRBV7-9 with TRBJ2-2, with TRBD1 identical over 8 bases. CDR3 length: 16 amino acids. CDR1 is SEHNR and CDR2 is FQNEAQ in the germline V gene (reference sequence). V was pared by 4 bases and J by 0 bases, with 4 bases of the junction left unmatched. The CDR3 reads CASSSGQGTNTGELFF. Written as DNA, the CDR3 is TGTGCCAGCAGCTCCGGACAGGGTACGAACACCGGGGAGCTGTTTTTT.

The chain employs TRBV14 and TRBJ1-6, with TRBD1 identical over 7 bases. The CDR3 totals 17 residues. Looked up from germline, CDR1 is SGHDN and CDR2 is FVKESK. V gave up 1 base and J gave up 7 bases; unmatched junction bases: 10. Written as DNA, the CDR3 is TGTGCCAGCAGCCAAGGTCAGGACAGGTTCTTGAATTCACCCCTCCACTTT. Its protein product is CASSQGQDRFLNSPLHF.

CDR3 loop: CASSSYSGRGGTQYF. The CDR3 DNA sequence: TGTGCCAGCAGCTCGTATAGCGGGAGGGGGGGTACGCAGTATTTT. The chain links TRBV11-3 to TRBJ2-3; 11 bases are a match to TRBD2. The CDR3 length is 15 residues. Per germline, CDR1 SGHNT and CDR2 YENEEA. The trim removed 4 bases at V and 8 bases at J, leaving 8 bases unmatched.

This clone occurred once. The V call is TRBV2, the J call TRBJ2-5; D ambiguous. Germline V gives CDR1 SNHLY, CDR2 FYNNEI. CDR3 length: 14 amino acids. The V and J ends lost 4 bases and 2 bases respectively, with 11 bases between them. This CDR3 is CASSARREQETQYF. CDR3 DNA: TGTGCCAGCAGTGCTCGGAGAGAACAAGAGACCCAGTACTTC.

The rearrangement uses TRBV12-2 and TRBJ1-2; the table's D call, TRBD1, has no DNA check behind it. TRBV12-2 is annotated as a pseudogene. CDR3 length: 15 amino acids. The CDR3 region has the DNA TGTGCAAGTCGTCAAAGACAGAGGAGATTCTATGGCTACACCTTC. This encodes CASRQRQRRFYGYTF.

This clone counts as large (0.1 to 1%). J is TRBJ2-2 and V is TRBV27; 7 positions agree with TRBD1. CDR3 size: 15 residues. The germline CDR1 and CDR2 sequences are MNHEY and SMNVEV (reference sequence). V was pared by 5 bases and J by 5 bases, with 8 bases of the junction left unmatched. CDR3 region: CASSPQGVRTGELFF. CDR3 DNA: TGTGCCAGCAGTCCCCAGGGGGTACGGACCGGGGAGCTGTTTTTT.

V usage is TRBV4-1 and J usage is TRBJ1-4; no firm D call. The V and J ends lost 1 base and 0 bases respectively, with 9 bases between them. Germline V gives CDR1 MGHRA, CDR2 YSYEKL. This CDR3 spans 16 amino acids. The CDR3 coding sequence is TGCGCCAGCAGCCAAGTCCCCCCTCCAACTAATGAAAAACTGTTTTTT. It yields the protein CASSQVPPPTNEKLFF.

The rearrangement uses TRBV6-1 and TRBJ2-6; D unclear. Germline CDR1 is MNHNS and CDR2 is SASEGT. The V end was cut by 5 bases, the J end by 1 base, with 9 bases between. The CDR3 loop spans 15 amino acids. Written as DNA, the CDR3 is TGTGCCAGCAGTCCCCGGAGATCTGGGGCCAACGTCCTGACTTTC. Amino acid sequence: CASSPRRSGANVLTF.

This chain connects TRBV28 to TRBJ1-2; TRBD1 agrees at 8 bases. Germline values: CDR1 MDHEN, CDR2 SYDVKM. Unmatched junction bases numbered 11, after V lost 6 bases and J lost 8 bases. The CDR3 loop spans 14 amino acids. CDR3 sequence: CASSPTTGAGGYTF. The DNA for the CDR3 is TGTGCCAGCAGCCCAACGACAGGGGCGGGAGGCTACACCTTC.

The V gene is TRBV11-3, the J gene TRBJ1-1; tentative D call: TRBD1 (5 bases). This CDR3 spans 11 amino acids. Looked up from germline, CDR1 is SGHNT and CDR2 is YENEEA. V lost 5 bases and J 10 bases, leaving 11 bases between the germline ends. The CDR3 bases are TGTGCCAGCAGCCACTGGGGCGTAGCTTTCTTT. It codes for CASSHWGVAFF. The full variable domain, its missing parts supplied by reference TRBV11-3 and TRBJ1-1, is EAGVVQSPRYKIIEKKQPVAFWCNPISGHNTLYWYLQNLGQGPELLIRYENEEAVDDSQLPKDRFSAERLKGVDSTLKIQPAELGDSAVYLCASSHWGVAFFGQGTRLTVV.

The gene calls are TRBV7-4 and TRBJ2-3, with 8 bases fitting TRBD1. J lost 2 bases, V lost 5 bases, and 6 bases had no gene match. This CDR3 is 15 amino acids long. Germline V gene lookup returns CDR1 SGHVT and CDR2 SQSDAQ. CDR3 residues: CASSPTGDVTDTQYF. The CDR3 DNA reads TGTGCCAGCAGCCCGACAGGGGATGTCACAGATACGCAGTATTTT.

The chain couples TRBV4-1 to TRBJ2-1; 9 nucleotides match TRBD2. V was pared by 1 base and J by 1 base, with 11 bases of the junction left unmatched. Germline assignment: CDR1 MGHRA and CDR2 YSYEKL. This CDR3 region has 19 residues. DNA of the CDR3: TGCGCCAGCAGCCAAGTAGCTTGGCGGGAGGGCTCTTCCTACAATGAGCAGTTCTTC. Translation gives CASSQVAWREGSSYNEQFF.

About this clone: At the DNA level, this CDR3 is encoded by other sequences in the same sample as well. This sequence joins TRBV5-5 and TRBJ2-7, with D unresolved. CDR3 length equals 14 residues. Germline CDR1 SGHKS, CDR2 YYEKEE (reference sequence). V lost 0 bases to trimming and J lost 0 bases, with 7 bases between them. CDR3 region: CASSLEWGSYEQYF. The CDR3 coding sequence is TGTGCCAGCAGCTTGGAATGGGGCTCCTACGAGCAGTACTTC.

This clone was detected only once. The chain has TRBV6-1 and TRBJ2-2, with TRBD1 as a possible D gene (6 bases). Germline CDR1 reads MNHNS; CDR2 reads SASEGT. Trimming removed 2 bases from V and 1 base from J, with 14 bases in between. The CDR3 is 17 residues long. The CDR3 coding sequence is TGTGCCAGCAGTGAATATGGGGCAGGGGTGAACACCGGGGAGCTGTTTTTT. Protein product: CASSEYGAGVNTGELFF.

CDR3 sequence (DNA): TGCGCCAGCAGCTTGAGACTCGGGCAGGGGGCTGGTGGCTACACCTTC. Translated, it gives CASSLRLGQGAGGYTF. The chain links TRBV5-1 to TRBJ1-2; 8 bases line up with TRBD1. The J segment lost 7 bases and the V segment lost 1 base, leaving 12 bases of the junction unmatched. The germline gives CDR1 SGHRS, CDR2 YFSETQ. The CDR3 runs to 16 residues.

The chain employs TRBV7-2 and TRBJ2-5; 7 bases are a match to TRBD2. Per germline, CDR1 SGHTA and CDR2 FQGNSA. Losses at the gene ends were 4 bases for V and 2 bases for J; bases not matched to a gene: 4. CDR3 size: 14 residues. CDR3 sequence: CASSYASGQETQYF. CDR3 bases: TGTGCCAGCAGCTACGCTAGCGGTCAAGAGACCCAGTACTTC. Supplemented by reference TRBV7-2 and TRBJ2-5, the full variable domain reads GAGVSQSPSNKVTEKGKDVELRCDPISGHTALYWYRQSLGQGLEFLIYFQGNSAPDKSGLPSDRFSAERTGGSVSTLTIQRTQQEDSAVYLCASSYASGQETQYFGPGTRLLVL.

The rearrangement uses TRBV5-1 and TRBJ2-6; TRBD1 matches 8 bases. This CDR3 has 16 residues. Germline V gene sequence: CDR1 SGHRS, CDR2 YFSETQ. V lost 4 bases and J lost 4; bases outside the gene matches: 7. The CDR3 region has the DNA TGCGCCAGCAGCGCAGGGGGCGCTGGGGGGGCCAACGTCCTGACTTTC. It encodes CASSAGGAGGANVLTF.